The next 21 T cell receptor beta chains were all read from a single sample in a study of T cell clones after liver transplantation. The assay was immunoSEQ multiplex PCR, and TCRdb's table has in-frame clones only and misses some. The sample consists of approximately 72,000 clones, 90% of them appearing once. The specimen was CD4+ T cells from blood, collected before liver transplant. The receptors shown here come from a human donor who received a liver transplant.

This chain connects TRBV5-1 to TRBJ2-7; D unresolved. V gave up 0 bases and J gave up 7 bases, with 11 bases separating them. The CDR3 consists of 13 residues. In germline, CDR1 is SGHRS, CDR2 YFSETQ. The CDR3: CASSLGRDAEQYF. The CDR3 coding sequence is TGCGCCAGCAGCTTGGGACGCGACGCGGAGCAGTACTTC.

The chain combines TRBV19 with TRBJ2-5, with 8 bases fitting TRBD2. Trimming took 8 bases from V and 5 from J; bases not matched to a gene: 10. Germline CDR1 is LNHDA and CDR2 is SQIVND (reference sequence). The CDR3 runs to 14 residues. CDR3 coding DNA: TGTGCCAGTGGAACTAGCGGAGTTTTTGAGACCCAGTACTTC. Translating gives CASGTSGVFETQYF.

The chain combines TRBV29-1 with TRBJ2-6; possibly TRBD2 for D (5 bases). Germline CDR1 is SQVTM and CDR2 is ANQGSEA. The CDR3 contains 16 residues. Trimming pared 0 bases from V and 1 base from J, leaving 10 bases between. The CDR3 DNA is TGCAGCGTTGAAGATACGAGAGGGTCTGGGGCCAACGTCCTGACTTTC. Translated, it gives CSVEDTRGSGANVLTF.

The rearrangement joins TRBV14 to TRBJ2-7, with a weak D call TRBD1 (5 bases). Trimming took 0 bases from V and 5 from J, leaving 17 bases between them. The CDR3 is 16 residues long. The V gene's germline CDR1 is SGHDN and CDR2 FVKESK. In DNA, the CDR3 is TGTGCCAGCAGCCAAGAAGGGGTGAGTCTTACAGACGAGCAGTACTTC. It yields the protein CASSQEGVSLTDEQYF.

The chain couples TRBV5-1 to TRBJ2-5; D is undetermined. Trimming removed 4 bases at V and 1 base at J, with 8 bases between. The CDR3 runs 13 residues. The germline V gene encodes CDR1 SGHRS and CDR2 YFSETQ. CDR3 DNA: TGCGCCAGCAGCGTCCGTGGCCAAGAGACCCAGTACTTC. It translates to CASSVRGQETQYF.

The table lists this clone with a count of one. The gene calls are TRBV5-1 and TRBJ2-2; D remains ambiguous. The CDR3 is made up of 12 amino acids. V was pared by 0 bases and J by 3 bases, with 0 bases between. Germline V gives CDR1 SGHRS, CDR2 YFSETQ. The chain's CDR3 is CASSLDTGELFF. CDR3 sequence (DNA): TGCGCCAGCAGCTTGGACACCGGGGAGCTGTTTTTT.

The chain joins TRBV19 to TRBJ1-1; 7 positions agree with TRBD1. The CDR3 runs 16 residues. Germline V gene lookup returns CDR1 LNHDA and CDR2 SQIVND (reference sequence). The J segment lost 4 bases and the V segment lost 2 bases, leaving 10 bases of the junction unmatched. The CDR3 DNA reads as TGTGCCAGTAGTATAACGAGGGGGCCGGGGGCCACTGAAGCTTTCTTT. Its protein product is CASSITRGPGATEAFF.

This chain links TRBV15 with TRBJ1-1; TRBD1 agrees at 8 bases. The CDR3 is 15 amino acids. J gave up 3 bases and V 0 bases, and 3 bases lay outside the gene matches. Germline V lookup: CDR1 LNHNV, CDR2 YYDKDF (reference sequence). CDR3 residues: CATSRDDRGYTEAFF. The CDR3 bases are TGTGCCACCAGCAGAGATGACAGGGGATACACTGAAGCTTTCTTT. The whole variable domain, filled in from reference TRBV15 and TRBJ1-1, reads DAMVIQNPRYQVTQFGKPVTLSCSQTLNHNVMYWYQQKSSQAPKLLFHYYDKDFNNEADTPDNFQSRRPNTSFCFLDIRSPGLGDTAMYLCATSRDDRGYTEAFFGQGTRLTVV.

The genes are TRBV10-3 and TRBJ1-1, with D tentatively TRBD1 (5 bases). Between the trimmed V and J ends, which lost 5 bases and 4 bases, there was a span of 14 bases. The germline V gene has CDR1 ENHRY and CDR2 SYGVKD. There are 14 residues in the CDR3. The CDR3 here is CAISNPGGATEAFF. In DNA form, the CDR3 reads TGTGCCATCAGTAACCCTGGAGGGGCCACTGAAGCTTTCTTT.

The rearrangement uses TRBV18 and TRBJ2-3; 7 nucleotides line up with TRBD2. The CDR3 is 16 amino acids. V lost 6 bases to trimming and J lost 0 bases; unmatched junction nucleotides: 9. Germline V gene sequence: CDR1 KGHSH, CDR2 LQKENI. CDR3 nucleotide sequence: TGTGCCAGCTCGGCAAACAGCGGGACTAGCACAGATACGCAGTATTTT. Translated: CASSANSGTSTDTQYF.

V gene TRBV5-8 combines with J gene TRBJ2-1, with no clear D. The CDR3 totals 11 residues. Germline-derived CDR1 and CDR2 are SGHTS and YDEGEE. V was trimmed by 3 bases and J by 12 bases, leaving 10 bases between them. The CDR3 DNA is TGTGCCAGCAGCTCCGCCCCTGGGCAGTTCTTC. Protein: CASSSAPGQFF.

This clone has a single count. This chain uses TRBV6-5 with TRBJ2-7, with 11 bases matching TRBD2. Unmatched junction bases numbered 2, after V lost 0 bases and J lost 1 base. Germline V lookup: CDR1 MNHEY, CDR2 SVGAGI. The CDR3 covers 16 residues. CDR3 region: CASSYSSGRVSYEQYF. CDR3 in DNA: TGTGCCAGCAGTTACTCTAGCGGGAGGGTTTCCTACGAGCAGTACTTC.

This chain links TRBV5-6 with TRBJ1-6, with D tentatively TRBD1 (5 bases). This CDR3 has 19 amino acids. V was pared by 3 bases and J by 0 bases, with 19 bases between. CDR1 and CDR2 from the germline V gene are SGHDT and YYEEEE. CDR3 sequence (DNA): TGTGCCAGCAGCTCCGCCGTCCAGGGTACCACCTCCTATAATTCACCCCTCCACTTT. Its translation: CASSSAVQGTTSYNSPLHF.

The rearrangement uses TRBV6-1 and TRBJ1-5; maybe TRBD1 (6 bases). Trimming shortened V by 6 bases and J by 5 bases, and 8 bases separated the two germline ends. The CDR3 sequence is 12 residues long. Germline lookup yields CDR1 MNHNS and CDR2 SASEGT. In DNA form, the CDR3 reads TGTGCCAGCAGACGACAGGATCAGCCCCAGCATTTT. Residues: CASRRQDQPQHF.

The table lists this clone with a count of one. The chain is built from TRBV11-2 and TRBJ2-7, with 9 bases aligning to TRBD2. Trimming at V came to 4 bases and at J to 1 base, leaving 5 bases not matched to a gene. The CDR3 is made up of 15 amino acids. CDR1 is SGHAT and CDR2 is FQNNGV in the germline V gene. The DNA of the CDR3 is TGTGCCAGCAGCTCCCTAGCGGGGAGATCCTACGAGCAGTACTTC. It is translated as CASSSLAGRSYEQYF.

The DNA of the CDR3 is TGCGCCAGCAGCTTGCTAGGACAGGGGCTCCCTCTCCACGAGCAGTACTTC. Residues: CASSLLGQGLPLHEQYF. The chain has TRBV5-1 and TRBJ2-7, with 9 bases identical to TRBD1. With V trimmed by 1 base and J by 5 bases, 13 bases remained unmatched. The CDR3 runs to 17 residues. The germline V gene encodes CDR1 SGHRS and CDR2 YFSETQ.

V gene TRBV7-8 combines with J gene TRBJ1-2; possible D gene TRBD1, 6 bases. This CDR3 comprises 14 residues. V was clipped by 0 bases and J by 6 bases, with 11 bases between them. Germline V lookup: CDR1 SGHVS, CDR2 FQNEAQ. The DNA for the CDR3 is TGTGCCAGCAGCTTAGCGAAAACAGGGCATGGCTACACCTTC. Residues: CASSLAKTGHGYTF.

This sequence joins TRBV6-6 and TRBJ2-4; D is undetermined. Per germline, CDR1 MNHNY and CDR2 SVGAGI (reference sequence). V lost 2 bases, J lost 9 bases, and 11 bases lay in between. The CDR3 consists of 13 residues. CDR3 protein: CASSYLSTGIQYF. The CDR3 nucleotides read TGTGCCAGCAGTTACCTGAGCACGGGCATTCAGTACTTC.

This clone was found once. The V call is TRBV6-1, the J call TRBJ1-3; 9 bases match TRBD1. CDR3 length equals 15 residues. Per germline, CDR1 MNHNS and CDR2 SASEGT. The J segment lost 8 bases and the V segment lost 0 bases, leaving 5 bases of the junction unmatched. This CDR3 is CASSEAAGQGYTIYF. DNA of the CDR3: TGTGCCAGCAGTGAAGCGGCGGGACAGGGCTACACCATATATTTT.

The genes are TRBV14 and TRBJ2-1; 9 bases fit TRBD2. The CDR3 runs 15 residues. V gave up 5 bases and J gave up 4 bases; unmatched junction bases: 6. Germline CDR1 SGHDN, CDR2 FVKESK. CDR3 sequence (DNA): TGTGCCAGCAGCGCAACTAGCGGGTATTACAATGAGCAGTTCTTC. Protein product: CASSATSGYYNEQFF.

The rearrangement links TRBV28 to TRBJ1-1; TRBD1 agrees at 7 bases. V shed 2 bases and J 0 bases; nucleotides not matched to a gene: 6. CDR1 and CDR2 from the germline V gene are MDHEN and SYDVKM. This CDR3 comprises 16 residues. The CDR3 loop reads CASSLGRQGLNTEAFF. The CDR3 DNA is TGTGCCAGCAGTTTAGGAAGACAGGGCCTGAACACTGAAGCTTTCTTT.